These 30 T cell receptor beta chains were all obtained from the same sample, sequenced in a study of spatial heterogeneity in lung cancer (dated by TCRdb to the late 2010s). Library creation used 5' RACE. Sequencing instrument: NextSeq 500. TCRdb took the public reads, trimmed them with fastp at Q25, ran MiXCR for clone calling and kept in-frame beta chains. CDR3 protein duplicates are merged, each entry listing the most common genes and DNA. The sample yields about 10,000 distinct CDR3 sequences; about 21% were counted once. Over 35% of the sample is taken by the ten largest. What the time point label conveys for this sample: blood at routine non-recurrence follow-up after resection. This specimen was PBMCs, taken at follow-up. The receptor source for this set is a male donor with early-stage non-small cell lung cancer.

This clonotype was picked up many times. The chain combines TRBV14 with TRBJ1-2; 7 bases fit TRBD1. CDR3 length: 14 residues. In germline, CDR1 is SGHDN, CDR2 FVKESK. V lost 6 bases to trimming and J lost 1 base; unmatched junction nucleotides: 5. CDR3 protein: CASSRDRVNYGYTF. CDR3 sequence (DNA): TGTGCCAGCAGTCGGGACAGAGTTAACTATGGCTACACCTTC.

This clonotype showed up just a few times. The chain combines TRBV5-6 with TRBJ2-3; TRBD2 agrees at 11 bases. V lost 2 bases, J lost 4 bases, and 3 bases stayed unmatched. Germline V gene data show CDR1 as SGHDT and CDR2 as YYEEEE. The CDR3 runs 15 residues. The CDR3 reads CASSFGTSGPDTQYF. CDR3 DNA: TGTGCCAGCAGCTTTGGGACTAGCGGACCAGATACGCAGTATTTT.

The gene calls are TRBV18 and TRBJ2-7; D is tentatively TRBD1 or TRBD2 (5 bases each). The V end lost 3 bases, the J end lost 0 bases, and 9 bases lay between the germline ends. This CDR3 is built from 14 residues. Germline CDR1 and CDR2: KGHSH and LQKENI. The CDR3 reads CASSPGRFSYEQYF. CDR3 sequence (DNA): TGTGCCAGCTCACCGGGACGGTTCTCCTACGAGCAGTACTTC.

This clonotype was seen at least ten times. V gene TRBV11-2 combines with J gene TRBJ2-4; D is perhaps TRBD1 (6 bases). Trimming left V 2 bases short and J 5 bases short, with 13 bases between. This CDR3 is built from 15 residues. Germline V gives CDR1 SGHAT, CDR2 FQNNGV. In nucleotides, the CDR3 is TGTGCCAGCAGCTTATTAATGGCAGGGGAAAACATTCAGTACTTC. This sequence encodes CASSLLMAGENIQYF.

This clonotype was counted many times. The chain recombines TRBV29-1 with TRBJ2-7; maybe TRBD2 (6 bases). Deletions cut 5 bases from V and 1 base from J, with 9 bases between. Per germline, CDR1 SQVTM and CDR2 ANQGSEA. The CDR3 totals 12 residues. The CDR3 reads CSVRRESYEQYF. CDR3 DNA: TGCAGCGTTCGCCGGGAGTCCTACGAGCAGTACTTC.

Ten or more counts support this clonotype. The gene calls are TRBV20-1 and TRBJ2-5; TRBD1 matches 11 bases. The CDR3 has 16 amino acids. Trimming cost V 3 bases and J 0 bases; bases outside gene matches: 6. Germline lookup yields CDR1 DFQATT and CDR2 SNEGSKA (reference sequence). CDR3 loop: CSASTGQGAYQETQYF. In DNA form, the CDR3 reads TGCAGTGCTAGTACCGGACAGGGGGCATACCAAGAGACCCAGTACTTC.

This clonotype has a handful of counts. Here the CDR3 DNA reads TGTGCCACCAGCAGTGGAACTAGCGGGAGGCTGAATGAGCAGTTCTTC. It translates to CATSSGTSGRLNEQFF. This chain joins TRBV15 and TRBJ2-1; 12 nucleotides match TRBD2. This CDR3 comprises 16 residues. Germline V gives CDR1 LNHNV, CDR2 YYDKDF (reference sequence). V shed 3 bases, J shed 7 bases, and the junction held 7 bases outside the gene matches.

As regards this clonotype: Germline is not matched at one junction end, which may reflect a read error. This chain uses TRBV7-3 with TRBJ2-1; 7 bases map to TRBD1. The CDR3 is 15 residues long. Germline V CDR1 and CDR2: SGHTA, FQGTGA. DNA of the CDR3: TGTGCCAGCAGATTAACCGGGACAGACTACAATGAGCAGTTCTTC. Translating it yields CASRLTGTDYNEQFF.

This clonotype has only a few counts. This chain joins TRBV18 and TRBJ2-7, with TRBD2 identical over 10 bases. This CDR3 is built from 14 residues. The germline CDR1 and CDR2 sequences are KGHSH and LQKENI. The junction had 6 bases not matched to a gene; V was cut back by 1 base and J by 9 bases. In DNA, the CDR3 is TGTGCCAGCTCACCACAGGGAACTAGCGGGGCGCAGTACTTC. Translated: CASSPQGTSGAQYF.

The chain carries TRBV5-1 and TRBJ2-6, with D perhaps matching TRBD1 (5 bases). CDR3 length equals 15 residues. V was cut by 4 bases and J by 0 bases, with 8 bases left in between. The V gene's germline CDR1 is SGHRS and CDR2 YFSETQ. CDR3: CASSPTDSGANVLTF. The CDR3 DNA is TGCGCCAGCAGCCCGACAGACTCTGGGGCCAACGTCCTGACTTTC.

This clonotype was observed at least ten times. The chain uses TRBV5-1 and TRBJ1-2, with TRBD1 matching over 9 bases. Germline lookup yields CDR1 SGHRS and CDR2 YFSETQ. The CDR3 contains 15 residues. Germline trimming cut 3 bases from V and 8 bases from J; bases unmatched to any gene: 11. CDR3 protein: CASSSGTGREEGYTF. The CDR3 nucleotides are TGCGCCAGCAGCTCCGGGACAGGGAGGGAGGAAGGCTACACCTTC.

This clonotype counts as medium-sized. The CDR3 DNA sequence: TGTGCCAGCAGCCCGAAGCGGGCCTACCCCCCAGATACGCAGTATTTT. Protein product: CASSPKRAYPPDTQYF. This rearrangement joins TRBV3-1 to TRBJ2-3, with D possibly TRBD2 on 6 matching bases. Germline-derived CDR1 and CDR2 are LGHDT and YNNKEL (reference sequence). Trimming took off 4 bases at V and 4 bases at J, with 18 bases between the two ends. This CDR3 contains 16 residues.

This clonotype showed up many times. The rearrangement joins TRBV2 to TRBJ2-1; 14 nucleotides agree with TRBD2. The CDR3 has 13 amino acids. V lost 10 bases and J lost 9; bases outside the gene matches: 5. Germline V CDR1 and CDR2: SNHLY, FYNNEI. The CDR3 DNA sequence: TGTGCCACGGGACTAGCGGGAGTAGGTGAGCAGTTCTTC. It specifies CATGLAGVGEQFF.

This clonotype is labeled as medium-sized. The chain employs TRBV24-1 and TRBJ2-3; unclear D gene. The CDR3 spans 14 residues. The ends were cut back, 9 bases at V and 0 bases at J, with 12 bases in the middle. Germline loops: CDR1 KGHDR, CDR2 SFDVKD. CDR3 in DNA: TGTGCCACCGCCGGGTCCTATAGCACAGATACGCAGTATTTT. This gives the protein CATAGSYSTDTQYF.

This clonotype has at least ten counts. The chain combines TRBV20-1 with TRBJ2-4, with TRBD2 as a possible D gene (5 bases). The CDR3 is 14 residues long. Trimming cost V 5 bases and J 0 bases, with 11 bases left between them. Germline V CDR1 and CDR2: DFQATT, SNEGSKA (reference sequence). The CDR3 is CSAGSALAKNIQYF. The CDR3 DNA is TGCAGTGCTGGGAGTGCACTAGCCAAAAACATTCAGTACTTC.

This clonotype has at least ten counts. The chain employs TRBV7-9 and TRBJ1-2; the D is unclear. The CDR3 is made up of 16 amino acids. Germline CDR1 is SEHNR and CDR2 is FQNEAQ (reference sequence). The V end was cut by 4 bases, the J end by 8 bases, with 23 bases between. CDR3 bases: TGTGCCAGCAGCTCTGGGGATAAGTTATCCTATGAAGGCTACACCTTC. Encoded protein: CASSSGDKLSYEGYTF.

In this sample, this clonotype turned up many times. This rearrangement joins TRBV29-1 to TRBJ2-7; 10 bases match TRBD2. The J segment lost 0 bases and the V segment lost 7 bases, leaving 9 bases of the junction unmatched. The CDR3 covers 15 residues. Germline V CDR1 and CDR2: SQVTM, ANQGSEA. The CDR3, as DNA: TGCAGCGCCCGGGCTGGGACTAGCGACTCCTACGAGCAGTACTTC. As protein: CSARAGTSDSYEQYF.

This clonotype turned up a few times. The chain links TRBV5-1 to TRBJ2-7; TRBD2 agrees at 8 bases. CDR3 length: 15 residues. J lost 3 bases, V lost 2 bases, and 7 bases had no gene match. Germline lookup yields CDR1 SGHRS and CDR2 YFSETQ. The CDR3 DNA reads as TGCGCCAGCAGCTTAGCGGGGGACAAAATCTACGAGCAGTACTTC. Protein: CASSLAGDKIYEQYF.

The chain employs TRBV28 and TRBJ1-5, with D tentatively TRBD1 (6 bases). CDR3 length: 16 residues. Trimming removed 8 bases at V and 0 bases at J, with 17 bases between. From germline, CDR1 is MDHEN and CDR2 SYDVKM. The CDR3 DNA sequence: TGTGCCAGCGTAACGGGGGGCCTTTATAGCAATCAGCCCCAGCATTTT. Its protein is CASVTGGLYSNQPQHF.

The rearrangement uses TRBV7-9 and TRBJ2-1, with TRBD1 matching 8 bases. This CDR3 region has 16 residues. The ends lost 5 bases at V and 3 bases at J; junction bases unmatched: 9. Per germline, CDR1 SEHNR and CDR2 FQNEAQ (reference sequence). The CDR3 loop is CASSTLGQGNYNEQFF. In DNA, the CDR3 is TGTGCCAGCAGCACCCTCGGACAGGGCAACTACAATGAGCAGTTCTTC.

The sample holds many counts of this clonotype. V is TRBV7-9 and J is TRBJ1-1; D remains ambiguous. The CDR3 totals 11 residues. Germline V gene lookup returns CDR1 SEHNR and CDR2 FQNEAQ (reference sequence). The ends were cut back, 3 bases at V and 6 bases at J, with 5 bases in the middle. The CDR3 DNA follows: TGTGCCAGCAGCTTTAACGCTGAAGCTTTCTTT. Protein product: CASSFNAEAFF.

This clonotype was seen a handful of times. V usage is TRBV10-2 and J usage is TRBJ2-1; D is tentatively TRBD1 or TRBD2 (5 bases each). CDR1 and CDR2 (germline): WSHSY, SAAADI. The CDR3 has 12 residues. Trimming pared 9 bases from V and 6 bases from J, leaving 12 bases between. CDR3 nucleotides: TGCGCCAGTGCCCTTGGGGGCAATGAGCAGTTCTTC. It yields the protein CASALGGNEQFF.

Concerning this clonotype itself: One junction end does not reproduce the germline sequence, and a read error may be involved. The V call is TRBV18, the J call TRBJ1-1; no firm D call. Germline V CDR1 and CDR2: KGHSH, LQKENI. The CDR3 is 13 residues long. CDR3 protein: CASSPLGRTVAFF. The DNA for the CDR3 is TGCGCCAGCTCACCATTAGGGAGGACTGTAGCTTTCTTT.

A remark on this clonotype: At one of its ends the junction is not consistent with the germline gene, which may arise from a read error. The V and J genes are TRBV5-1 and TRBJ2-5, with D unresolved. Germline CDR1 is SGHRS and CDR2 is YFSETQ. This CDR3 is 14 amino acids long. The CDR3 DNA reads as TGCACCAGCAGCGTCGGATCGGCGCGCGAGACCCAGTACTTC. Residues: CTSSVGSARETQYF.

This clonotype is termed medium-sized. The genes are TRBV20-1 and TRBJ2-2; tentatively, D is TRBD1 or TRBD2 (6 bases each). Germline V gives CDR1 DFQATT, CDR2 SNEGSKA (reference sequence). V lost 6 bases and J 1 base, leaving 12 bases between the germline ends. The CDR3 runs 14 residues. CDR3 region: CSARGTKNTGELFF. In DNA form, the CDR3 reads TGCAGTGCCCGCGGGACAAAGAACACCGGGGAGCTGTTTTTT.

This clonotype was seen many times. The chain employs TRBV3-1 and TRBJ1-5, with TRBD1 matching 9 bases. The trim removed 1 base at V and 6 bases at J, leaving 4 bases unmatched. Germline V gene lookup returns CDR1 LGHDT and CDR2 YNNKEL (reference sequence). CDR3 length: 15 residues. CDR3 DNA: TGTGCCAGCAGCCAAGGACAGGGGGTGAGTCAGCCCCAGCATTTT. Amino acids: CASSQGQGVSQPQHF.

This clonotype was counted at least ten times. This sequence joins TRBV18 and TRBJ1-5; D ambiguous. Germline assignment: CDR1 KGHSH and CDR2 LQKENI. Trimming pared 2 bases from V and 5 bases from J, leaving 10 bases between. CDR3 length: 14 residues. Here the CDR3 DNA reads TGTGCCAGCTCACCAAGGGCAGATGATCAGCCCCAGCATTTT. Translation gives CASSPRADDQPQHF.

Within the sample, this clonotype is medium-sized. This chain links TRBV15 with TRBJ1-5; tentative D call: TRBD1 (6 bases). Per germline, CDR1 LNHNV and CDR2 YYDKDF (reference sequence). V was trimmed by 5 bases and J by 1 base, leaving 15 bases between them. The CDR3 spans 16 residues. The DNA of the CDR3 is TGTGCCACCAGCGGCCGGAGGACAGCAAGCAATCAGCCCCAGCATTTT. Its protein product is CATSGRRTASNQPQHF.

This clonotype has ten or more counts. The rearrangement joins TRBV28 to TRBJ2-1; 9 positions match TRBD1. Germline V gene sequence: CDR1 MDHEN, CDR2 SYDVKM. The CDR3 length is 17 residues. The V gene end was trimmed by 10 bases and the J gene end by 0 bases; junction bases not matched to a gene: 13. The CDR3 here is CATLGQGEIRSYNEQFF. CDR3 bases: TGTGCCACATTGGGACAGGGAGAAATTCGCTCCTACAATGAGCAGTTCTTC.

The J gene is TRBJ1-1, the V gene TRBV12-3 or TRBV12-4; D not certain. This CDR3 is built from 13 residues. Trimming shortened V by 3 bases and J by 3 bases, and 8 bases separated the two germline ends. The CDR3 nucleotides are TGTGCCAGCAGTTTGGGGTTGTACACTGAAGCTTTCTTT. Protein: CASSLGLYTEAFF.